This T cell receptor beta chain was captured in a study of cytomegalovirus exposure and HLA in healthy donors. V was pared by 5 bases and J by 5 bases, with 14 bases of the junction left unmatched. Germline V gene sequence: CDR1 SGHTA, CDR2 FQGNSA. The CDR3 runs 16 residues. Sequencing was performed with immunoSEQ multiplex PCR; in TCRdb, only in-frame clones are kept and a portion is missing. The table includes almost 200,000 clones, roughly three quarters detected once. This clone appeared a single time. This sequence originates from a woman in her twenties or thirties in good health and CMV-seronegative. The chain uses TRBV7-2 and TRBJ2-5; 7 bases are a match to TRBD2. Material: PBMCs. DNA for the CDR3: TGTGCCAGCAGCGATCTAGGACTAGTACGAGGGGAGACCCAGTACTTC. It codes for CASSDLGLVRGETQYF.